The clone carrying this TCR beta chain occurred a few times. Its matching antigen is unknown. Libraries of TCR beta came from quantitative 5'-RACE with molecular barcodes. From the 5' RACE reads, TCRdb called clonotypes with MiXCR, one entry per CDR3 protein. The table includes a few hundred thousand distinct CDR3 sequences, 6.5% to 10% detected once. This specimen belongs to a study of CD8 T cells in ankylosing spondylitis. Study-wide points: Roughly eight highly homologous variants formed a TCR beta motif that appeared characteristic of ankylosing spondylitis blood.

Between the trimmed V and J ends, which lost 4 bases and 7 bases, there was a span of 17 bases. The CDR3 is 15 amino acids. This TCR came from a male donor with ankylosing spondylitis. The sample taken for sequencing was blood, either unsorted or a sorted T cell fraction (not recorded which). The chain links TRBV12-3 or TRBV12-4 to TRBJ1-5, with a tentative D call TRBD1 (6 bases). CDR3 residues: CASSSTGPMGQPQHF. The DNA of the CDR3 is TGTGCCAGCAGTTCGACAGGCCCGATGGGACAGCCCCAGCATTTT.